The clone carrying this T cell receptor beta chain was detected a few times. Its antigen remains unknown. Synthesis of TCR cDNA relied on 5'RACE template switching, which attached a universal primer site and UMIs. TCRdb recomputed calls from the 5' RACE reads with MiXCR, one row per CDR3 protein. This repertoire shows approximately 130,000 distinct CDR3 sequences, approximately 16% found once; its top ten account for 43%. The data belong to a study of T cells after yellow fever vaccination. General study findings and limits: Although most clonotypes did not, a small share appeared in both CD4 and CD8 compartments. Post-booster reappearance was seen for most primary-vaccination clones (about 96% CD4, 85% to 90% CD8). In FACS-sorted repertoires, abundant clonotypes from the bulk population could appear as contaminants.

Germline values: CDR1 SGHNT, CDR2 YYREEE (reference sequence). The CDR3 runs 14 residues. The V and J ends lost 7 bases and 9 bases respectively, with 21 bases between them. The source is a man aged 18 to 29 who received the YFV17D yellow fever vaccine. V usage is TRBV5-4 and J usage is TRBJ2-3; D perhaps matches TRBD1 (6 bases). Sequencing used CD8+ T cells sorted from PBMCs, obtained 5 days after the yellow fever booster vaccination. CDR3 amino acids: CASHTMNSGETQYF. The DNA of the CDR3 is TGTGCCAGCCATACAATGAATTCAGGGGAGACGCAGTATTTT.